These 5 T cell receptor beta chains came from one sample sequenced in a study of T-cell reconstitution after alpha-beta-depleted transplantation in children. Unique molecular identifiers were incorporated when the TCRbeta library was constructed. TCRdb reprocessed the PCR reads with MiXCR, giving one entry per CDR3 protein. The sample gives some 500,000 distinct CDR3 sequences, approximately 20% of which show up once; approximately 3% is in the top ten. Specimen: PBMCs from the stem cell graft donor, collected from the stem cell graft. All receptors derive from a human donor who donated a stem cell graft to a child with acute lymphoblastic leukemia.

A few counts support this clonotype. The V gene is TRBV5-1, the J gene TRBJ1-1; D remains unclear. This CDR3 spans 15 amino acids. Germline V gene data show CDR1 as SGHRS and CDR2 as YFSETQ. Trimming removed 7 bases at V and 1 base at J, with 17 bases between. The CDR3 DNA sequence: TGCGCCAGCTCCCAACGGAATAACAGGAACACTGAAGCTTTCTTT. Translated, it gives CASSQRNNRNTEAFF.

The gene calls are TRBV27 and TRBJ1-2; no firm D call. The CDR3 runs to 15 residues. Germline loops: CDR1 MNHEY, CDR2 SMNVEV (reference sequence). V gave up 1 base and J gave up 6 bases, with 15 bases separating them. DNA of the CDR3: TGTGCCAGCAGTTTATACCTAACGGGGTTCAATGGCTACACCTTC. This translates into CASSLYLTGFNGYTF.

Details on this clonotype: Compared with germline, one end of the junction differs, possibly owing to a read error. The chain links TRBV20-1 to TRBJ2-5; D uncertain. Germline CDR1 is DFQATT and CDR2 is SNEGSKA (reference sequence). The CDR3 spans 17 residues. The CDR3 is CCARDSVSPFFQETQYF. The CDR3 DNA reads as TGCTGTGCTAGAGATTCAGTGAGTCCTTTCTTTCAAGAGACCCAGTACTTC.

This chain's CDR3 is CASSRGQPSYNEQFF. CDR3 nucleotide sequence: TGTGCCAGCAGTAGAGGCCAGCCCTCCTACAATGAGCAGTTCTTC. The chain has TRBV6-4 and TRBJ2-1; D gene uncertain. Germline values: CDR1 MRHNA, CDR2 SNTAGT. This CDR3 comprises 15 residues. V lost 5 bases and J 0 bases, leaving 11 bases between the germline ends.

The chain links TRBV27 to TRBJ2-7, with D perhaps matching TRBD2 (5 bases). The V end lost 5 bases, the J end lost 5 bases, and 13 bases lay between the germline ends. The CDR3 is made up of 13 amino acids. CDR1 is MNHEY and CDR2 is SMNVEV in the germline V gene (reference sequence). The CDR3 bases are TGTGCCAGCAGTCCTGCGGGCTATCACGAGCAGTACTTC. This translates into CASSPAGYHEQYF.